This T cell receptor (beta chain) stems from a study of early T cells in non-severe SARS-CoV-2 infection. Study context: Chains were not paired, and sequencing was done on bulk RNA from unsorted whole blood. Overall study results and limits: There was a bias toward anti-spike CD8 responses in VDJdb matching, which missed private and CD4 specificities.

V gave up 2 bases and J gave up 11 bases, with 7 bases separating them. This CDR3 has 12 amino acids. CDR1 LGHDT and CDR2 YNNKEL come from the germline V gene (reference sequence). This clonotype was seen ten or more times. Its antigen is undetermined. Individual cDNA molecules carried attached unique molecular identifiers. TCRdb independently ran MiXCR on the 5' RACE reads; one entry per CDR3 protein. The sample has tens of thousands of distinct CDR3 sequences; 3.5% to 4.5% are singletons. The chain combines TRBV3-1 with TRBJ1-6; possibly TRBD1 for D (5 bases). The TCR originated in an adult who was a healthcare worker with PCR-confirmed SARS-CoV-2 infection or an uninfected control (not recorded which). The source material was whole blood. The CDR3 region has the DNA TGTGCCAGCAGCCAACAGGGTACACCCCTCCACTTT. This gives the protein CASSQQGTPLHF.